The sequence of this TCR beta chain was determined in a study of blood T cells in healthy people across ages. Study summary: Template-switching capture recovered about one barcoded beta molecule per two T cells. Study-wide findings and caveats: Expanded clonotype shifts may have been confounded, as the donors had an unknown CMV status. Strong correlation existed between TCR beta diversity and naive T cell percentage.

There are 16 residues in the CDR3. J was trimmed by 7 bases and V by 3 bases; bases with no gene match: 9. In germline, CDR1 is LGHNA, CDR2 YNFKEQ. Next came a second PCR, run for about 7 to 11 cycles, which used a sample-barcoded 5' primer along with a J-beta primer mix. TCRdb fed the 5' RACE reads into MiXCR, producing one record per CDR3 protein. The top ten hold more than 4% of the sample, which has approximately 1.5 million distinct CDR3 sequences, approximately 43% seen once. With respect to this clonotype: As yet, its antigen is unknown.

The sequenced material came from blood. The chain has TRBV4-2 and TRBJ2-1, with 10 bases lining up with TRBD2. The sequence came from a woman younger than 35 in good health. The CDR3 DNA reads as TGTGCCAGCAGCCAGCCTTCTAGCGGGAGTTGGAATGAGCAGTTCTTC. Translation gives CASSQPSSGSWNEQFF.